This T cell receptor (beta chain) was profiled in a study of blood T cells in healthy people across ages. Study-level findings and limits: Older age coincided with a roughly linear decline in TCR beta diversity per million T cells.

The authors ran a second PCR of roughly 6 to 12 cycles using a sample-barcoded 5' primer and a J-beta primer mix. A template-switch adaptor containing 12 random nucleotides labeled each cDNA molecule. TCRdb reanalysed the 5' RACE reads using MiXCR and keeps one entry per CDR3 protein. The sample yields about 640,000 distinct CDR3 sequences, about 30% seen once. This clonotype was recorded once. Its matching antigen is unknown. V was clipped by 4 bases and J by 2 bases, with 15 bases between them. The CDR3 has 15 amino acids. The sample consisted of blood. The source of this sequence is a woman of 80 years or more in good health. The rearrangement uses TRBV12-3 or TRBV12-4 and TRBJ2-7; D might be TRBD1 or TRBD2, each matching 5 bases. For the CDR3, the DNA is TGTGCCAGCAGTTCCCCGACAGCTAGCCCCTACGAGCAGTACTTC. Protein product: CASSSPTASPYEQYF.